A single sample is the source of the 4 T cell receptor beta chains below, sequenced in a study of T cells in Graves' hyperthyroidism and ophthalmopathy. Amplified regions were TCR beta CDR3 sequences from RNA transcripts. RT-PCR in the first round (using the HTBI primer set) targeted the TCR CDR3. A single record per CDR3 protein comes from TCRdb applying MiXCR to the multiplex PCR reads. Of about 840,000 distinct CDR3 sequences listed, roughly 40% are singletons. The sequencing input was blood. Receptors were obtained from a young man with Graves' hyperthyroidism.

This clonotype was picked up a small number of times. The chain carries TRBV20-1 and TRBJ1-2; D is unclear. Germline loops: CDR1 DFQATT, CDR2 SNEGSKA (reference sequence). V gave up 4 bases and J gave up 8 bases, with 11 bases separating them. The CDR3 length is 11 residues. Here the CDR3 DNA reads TGCAGTGCTATATATGCAGAGGGCTACACCTTC. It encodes CSAIYAEGYTF.

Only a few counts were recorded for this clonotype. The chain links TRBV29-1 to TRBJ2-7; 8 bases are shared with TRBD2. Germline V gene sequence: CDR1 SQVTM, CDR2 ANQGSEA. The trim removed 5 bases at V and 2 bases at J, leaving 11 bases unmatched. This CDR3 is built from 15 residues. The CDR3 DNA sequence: TGCAGCGTTTCTGGCCTAAGCGGGGGAACCTACGAGCAGTACTTC. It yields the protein CSVSGLSGGTYEQYF.

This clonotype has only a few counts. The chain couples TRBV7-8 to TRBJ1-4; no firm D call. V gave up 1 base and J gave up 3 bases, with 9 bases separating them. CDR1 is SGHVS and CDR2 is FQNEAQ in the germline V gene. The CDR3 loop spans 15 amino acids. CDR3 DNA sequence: TGTGCCAGCAGCTTAGGCCCTGGGTCTAATGAAAAACTGTTTTTT. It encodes CASSLGPGSNEKLFF.

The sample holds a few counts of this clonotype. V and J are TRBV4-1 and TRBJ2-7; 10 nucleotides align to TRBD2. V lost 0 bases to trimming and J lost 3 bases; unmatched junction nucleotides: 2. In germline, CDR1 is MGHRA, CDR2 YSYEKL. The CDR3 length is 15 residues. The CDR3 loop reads CASSQDGLAVYEQYF. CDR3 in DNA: TGCGCCAGCAGCCAAGACGGACTAGCGGTCTACGAGCAGTACTTC.